The present T cell receptor (beta chain) was sequenced within a study of blood T cell repertoires in COVID-19. Libraries were prepared by immunoSEQ multiplex PCR; TCRdb keeps only in-frame clonotypes and omits some of them. The sample records roughly 200,000 clones, about 91% being singletons. The V end lost 0 bases, the J end lost 6 bases, and 11 bases lay between the germline ends. Germline V gives CDR1 MNHEY, CDR2 SVGEGT. This CDR3 contains 14 residues. This chain uses TRBV6-2 or TRBV6-3 with TRBJ1-2, with D perhaps matching TRBD1 (6 bases). The sequence was obtained from a young man with active or convalescent COVID-19. The material sequenced was peripheral blood. The CDR3, as DNA: TGTGCCAGCAGTTACTCGGTCAGGGGTGATGGCTACACCTTC. It specifies CASSYSVRGDGYTF.